This T cell receptor beta chain was sequenced for a study of a mutant IDH1 vaccine in newly diagnosed glioma. Overall study: Vaccine administration was initiated 4-6 weeks following radiotherapy alone, or with temozolomide cycles.

Method: immunoSEQ multiplex PCR; TCRdb's copy keeps in-frame clones and lacks some. This table has tens of thousands of clones, over 80% appearing once. A word on this clone: Its matching antigen is unknown.

From germline, CDR1 is MNHNS and CDR2 SASEGT. The CDR3 extends over 16 amino acids. V was cut by 1 base and J by 8 bases, with 18 bases left in between. The time point is: week 47, end of study. Each dose delivered 300 ug of mutant IDH1 20-mer peptide subcutaneously with imiquimod. The V gene is TRBV6-1, the J gene TRBJ1-5; a weak D match, TRBD1 (6 bases). The receptor comes from a man aged 30-40 years with glioma. The input for sequencing was PBMCs, taken from a glioma patient whose treatment included an IDH1 peptide vaccine. CDR3 sequence reads: CASSEVTGGMHEPQHF. The CDR3 coding sequence is TGTGCCAGCAGTGAAGTGACAGGTGGGATGCATGAGCCCCAGCATTTT.